The 26 T cell receptor beta chains listed next were all sequenced from one sample in a study of blood T cell repertoires in COVID-19. This table comes from immunoSEQ multiplex PCR, and its TCRdb copy is limited to in-frame clones, with some not included. The sample has tens of thousands of clones, around nine tenths seen once; the top ten hold around 1.3%. The sequenced sample was peripheral blood. Receptor source: a man aged 60 to 69 with acute or convalescent COVID-19.

The J gene is TRBJ1-2, the V gene TRBV29-1, with D possibly matching TRBD1 (6 bases). Germline V gives CDR1 SQVTM, CDR2 ANQGSEA. Trimming shortened V by 6 bases and J by 3 bases, and 17 bases separated the two germline ends. This CDR3 has 14 residues. Here the CDR3 DNA reads TGCAGCGTCCGGTGGGGGGGCGCGGACTATGGCTACACCTTC. It yields the protein CSVRWGGADYGYTF. The complete variable domain, with remaining parts taken from reference TRBV29-1 and TRBJ1-2, reads SAVISQKPSRDICQRGTSLTIQCQVDSQVTMMFWYRQQPGQSLTLIATANQGSEATYESGFVIDKFPISRPNLTFSTLTVSNMSPEDSSIYLCSVRWGGADYGYTFGSGTRLTVV.

This sequence joins TRBV5-4 and TRBJ1-2; no clear D. Trimming left V 4 bases short and J 1 base short, with 11 bases between. The CDR3 length is 14 residues. CDR1 is SGHNT, CDR2 YYREEE, per germline (reference sequence). CDR3 DNA: TGTGCCAGCAGCGCCCCCAGTTATAACTATGGCTACACCTTC. It yields the protein CASSAPSYNYGYTF. Supplemented by reference TRBV5-4 and TRBJ1-2, the full variable domain reads ETGVTQSPTHLIKTRGQQVTLRCSSQSGHNTVSWYQQALGQGPQFIFQYYREEENGRGNFPPRFSGLQFPNYSSELNVNALELDDSALYLCASSAPSYNYGYTFGSGTRLTVV.

The rearrangement uses TRBV6-5 and TRBJ1-3; perhaps TRBD1 as D (5 bases). V lost 7 bases, J lost 1 base, and 8 bases lay in between. Germline V CDR1 and CDR2: MNHEY, SVGAGI. The CDR3 is made up of 13 amino acids. CDR3 in amino acids: CASTPGSGNTIYF. CDR3 nucleotide sequence: TGTGCCAGCACCCCAGGGTCTGGAAACACCATATATTTT.

V usage is TRBV7-9 and J usage is TRBJ1-1; D not certain. Germline-derived CDR1 and CDR2 are SEHNR and FQNEAQ (reference sequence). There are 12 residues in the CDR3. Deletions cut 5 bases from V and 3 bases from J, with 7 bases between. Here the CDR3 reads CASSPGYTEAFF. Written as DNA, the CDR3 is TGTGCCAGCAGCCCGGGGTACACTGAAGCTTTCTTT.

This rearrangement joins TRBV5-1 to TRBJ1-1; 10 bases line up with TRBD1. Per germline, CDR1 SGHRS and CDR2 YFSETQ. Trimming cost V 4 bases and J 5 bases; bases outside gene matches: 8. The CDR3 runs to 15 residues. CDR3 DNA sequence: TGCGCCAGCAGCCCGCTACAGGGACAGGGGACTGAAGCTTTCTTT. This sequence encodes CASSPLQGQGTEAFF. Together with reference TRBV5-1 and TRBJ1-1, the CDR3 gives the full variable domain: KAGVTQTPRYLIKTRGQQVTLSCSPISGHRSVSWYQQTPGQGLQFLFEYFSETQRNKGNFPGRFSGRQFSNSRSEMNVSTLELGDSALYLCASSPLQGQGTEAFFGQGTRLTVV.

The chain links TRBV5-1 to TRBJ1-2; tentatively, D is TRBD1 (6 bases). Trimming pared 7 bases from V and 2 bases from J, leaving 12 bases between. The CDR3 sequence is 13 residues long. Looked up from germline, CDR1 is SGHRS and CDR2 is YFSETQ. The CDR3 reads CASGGGRNYGYTF. DNA for the CDR3: TGCGCCAGCGGGGGCGGGAGAAACTATGGCTACACCTTC.

V gene TRBV6-5 combines with J gene TRBJ1-6; D gene ambiguous. Germline V gene lookup returns CDR1 MNHEY and CDR2 SVGAGI. The CDR3 consists of 14 residues. Trimming shortened V by 0 bases and J by 8 bases, and 8 bases separated the two germline ends. Here the CDR3 DNA reads TGTGCCAGCAGTTACTCGTTCGCGTATTCACCCCTCCACTTT. Translating gives CASSYSFAYSPLHF.

This clone was found once. J is TRBJ1-3 and V is TRBV4-1; 8 nucleotides agree with TRBD1. CDR1 is MGHRA, CDR2 YSYEKL, per germline. This CDR3 contains 16 residues. With V trimmed by 4 bases and J by 0 bases, 5 bases remained unmatched. The CDR3 DNA follows: TGCGCCAGCAGCCGGGACAGGATGAGCTCTGGAAACACCATATATTTT. Protein: CASSRDRMSSGNTIYF.

This chain links TRBV5-1 with TRBJ1-2; 7 bases map to TRBD1. The junction had 6 bases not matched to a gene; V was cut back by 3 bases and J by 7 bases. Germline CDR1 reads SGHRS; CDR2 reads YFSETQ. CDR3 size: 13 residues. The CDR3 region is CASSSQGMGGYTF. The CDR3 DNA sequence: TGCGCCAGCAGCTCACAGGGGATGGGTGGCTACACCTTC.

The gene calls are TRBV5-6 and TRBJ1-5; 7 bases fit TRBD1. The CDR3 covers 14 residues. V lost 4 bases and J lost 3; bases outside the gene matches: 4. Looked up from germline, CDR1 is SGHDT and CDR2 is YYEEEE. Here the CDR3 reads CASSTRGYNQPQHF. The CDR3 DNA reads TGTGCCAGCAGCACCAGGGGGTACAATCAGCCCCAGCATTTT.

V and J are TRBV10-3 and TRBJ1-2; TRBD1 might be the D (5 bases). The germline V gene has CDR1 ENHRY and CDR2 SYGVKD. V was trimmed by 1 base and J by 8 bases, leaving 17 bases between them. CDR3 size: 15 residues. DNA of the CDR3: TGTGCCATCAGTGAGTTTGCAGGGATCCTTAACGGCTACACCTTC. It encodes CAISEFAGILNGYTF.

The chain has TRBV18 and TRBJ1-1, with D possibly matching TRBD1 (5 bases). The CDR3 length is 15 residues. Germline assignment: CDR1 KGHSH and CDR2 LQKENI. Trimming left V 5 bases short and J 1 base short, with 14 bases between. The DNA of the CDR3 is TGTGCCAGCTCATCGGACCTACAGGAGAACACTGAAGCTTTCTTT. It translates to CASSSDLQENTEAFF.

The CDR3 DNA reads TGTGCCAGCAGTGAAGGAGCCGGGTTTGAAGCTTTCTTT. The encoded protein is CASSEGAGFEAFF. J is TRBJ1-1 and V is TRBV6-1; D not resolved. The CDR3 covers 13 residues. V shed 1 base and J shed 7 bases, with 10 bases lying between them. Germline V gene sequence: CDR1 MNHNS, CDR2 SASEGT.

The genes are TRBV30 and TRBJ2-6; D uncertain. Trimming removed 3 bases from V and 0 bases from J, with 6 bases in between. CDR3 length: 14 amino acids. Germline V lookup: CDR1 GTSNPN, CDR2 SVGIG (reference sequence). CDR3: CAWRVSSGANVLTF. CDR3 DNA: TGTGCCTGGAGGGTTAGCTCTGGGGCCAACGTCCTGACTTTC.

The chain uses TRBV5-1 and TRBJ1-2; possibly TRBD1 for D (5 bases). Trimming took 7 bases from V and 7 from J, leaving 17 bases between them. The V gene's germline CDR1 is SGHRS and CDR2 YFSETQ. CDR3 length equals 13 residues. The CDR3 sequence: CASAVGRERGYTF. The CDR3 DNA reads as TGCGCCAGCGCGGTGGGCAGGGAACGTGGCTACACCTTC.

This clone has more than one count but fewer than ten. This chain uses TRBV2 with TRBJ1-3, with TRBD1 matching over 9 bases. The V and J ends lost 5 bases and 3 bases, in that order; junction bases with no gene match: 11. Germline CDR1 SNHLY, CDR2 FYNNEI. The CDR3 is made up of 17 amino acids. Here the CDR3 reads CASSQRGDRVIGNTIYF. The CDR3 DNA sequence: TGTGCCAGCAGTCAGAGAGGGGACAGGGTAATTGGAAACACCATATATTTT.

The gene calls are TRBV29-1 and TRBJ2-5; 11 bases line up with TRBD2. This CDR3 comprises 13 residues. Trimming took 4 bases from V and 3 from J; bases not matched to a gene: 1. CDR1 is SQVTM and CDR2 is ANQGSEA in the germline V gene. The CDR3 nucleotides are TGCAGCGTTGTGACTAGCGGGGAAGAGACCCAGTACTTC. Translated: CSVVTSGEETQYF.

The chain carries TRBV19 and TRBJ2-1; 9 bases fit TRBD1. Germline V CDR1 and CDR2: LNHDA, SQIVND (reference sequence). The CDR3 has 13 amino acids. V gave up 6 bases and J gave up 8 bases; unmatched junction bases: 5. DNA for the CDR3: TGTGCCAGTAGCGGACAGGGGTTCCATGAGCAGTTCTTC. Translation: CASSGQGFHEQFF.

This chain joins TRBV10-1 and TRBJ2-3, with 7 bases fitting TRBD2. The CDR3 contains 14 residues. CDR1 and CDR2 from the germline V gene are WNHNN and SYGVQD (reference sequence). With V trimmed by 3 bases and J by 3 bases, 3 bases remained unmatched. CDR3 in amino acids: CASSDAGVTDTQYF. The CDR3, as DNA: TGCGCCAGCAGTGATGCGGGGGTGACAGATACGCAGTATTTT.

V gene TRBV4-1 combines with J gene TRBJ1-2, with D possibly being TRBD1 (6 bases). Trimming took 1 base from V and 3 from J, leaving 18 bases between them. Per germline, CDR1 MGHRA and CDR2 YSYEKL. This CDR3 contains 17 residues. The DNA of the CDR3 is TGCGCCAGCAGCCAAGCAGTTTCCAGGGGCCAACACTATGGCTACACCTTC. Translation: CASSQAVSRGQHYGYTF.

The V gene is TRBV7-9, the J gene TRBJ2-1, with TRBD1 matching 7 bases. Germline CDR1 SEHNR, CDR2 FQNEAQ (reference sequence). The CDR3 has 15 amino acids. V shed 2 bases and J 10 bases; nucleotides not matched to a gene: 11. DNA of the CDR3: TGTGCCAGCAGCTTAAATTCAGAGGGGGCAGGGGAGCAGTTCTTC. It translates to CASSLNSEGAGEQFF.

This clone was observed a handful of times. The V call is TRBV9, the J call TRBJ1-5; D not resolved. CDR1 is SGDLS and CDR2 is YYNGEE in the germline V gene. This CDR3 spans 15 amino acids. The V end was cut by 0 bases, the J end by 1 base, with 8 bases between. Here the CDR3 reads CASSVDSRSNQPQHF. The CDR3 DNA is TGTGCCAGCAGCGTAGACAGCCGAAGCAATCAGCCCCAGCATTTT.

The chain recombines TRBV4-1 with TRBJ2-3, with 9 nucleotides matching TRBD1. Per the germline V gene, CDR1 is MGHRA and CDR2 is YSYEKL. V was clipped by 4 bases and J by 6 bases; unmatched bases: 5. The CDR3 is made up of 14 amino acids. The CDR3 sequence: CASSRWTGEDTQYF. The CDR3 DNA reads as TGCGCCAGCAGCCGTTGGACAGGGGAGGATACGCAGTATTTT.

This clone came up once. Germline and junction disagree at one end, which may indicate a read error. This chain uses TRBV12-5 with TRBJ1-2, with D perhaps matching TRBD1 (5 bases). There are 13 residues in the CDR3. The germline CDR1 and CDR2 sequences are LGHNT and FRNRAP. CDR3 in amino acids: CASELGLCLRLAF. DNA for the CDR3: TGTGCTAGTGAGCTGGGACTGTGTCTAAGGCTCGCCTTC.

This chain links TRBV6-5 with TRBJ2-7; TRBD1 might be the D (5 bases). Germline-derived CDR1 and CDR2 are MNHEY and SVGAGI. This CDR3 spans 12 amino acids. V was clipped by 6 bases and J by 3 bases, with 9 bases between them. The CDR3 nucleotides read TGTGCCAGCAGCCGAGACAGCTACGAGCAGTACTTC. Its translation: CASSRDSYEQYF.

The chain has TRBV7-2 and TRBJ1-2; no clear D gene. Trimming removed 6 bases from V and 3 bases from J, with 14 bases in between. The CDR3 has 14 amino acids. CDR1 SGHTA and CDR2 FQGNSA come from the germline V gene. DNA for the CDR3: TGTGCCAGCAGATTAAACTTCGGTGACTATGGCTACACCTTC. Translating gives CASRLNFGDYGYTF.